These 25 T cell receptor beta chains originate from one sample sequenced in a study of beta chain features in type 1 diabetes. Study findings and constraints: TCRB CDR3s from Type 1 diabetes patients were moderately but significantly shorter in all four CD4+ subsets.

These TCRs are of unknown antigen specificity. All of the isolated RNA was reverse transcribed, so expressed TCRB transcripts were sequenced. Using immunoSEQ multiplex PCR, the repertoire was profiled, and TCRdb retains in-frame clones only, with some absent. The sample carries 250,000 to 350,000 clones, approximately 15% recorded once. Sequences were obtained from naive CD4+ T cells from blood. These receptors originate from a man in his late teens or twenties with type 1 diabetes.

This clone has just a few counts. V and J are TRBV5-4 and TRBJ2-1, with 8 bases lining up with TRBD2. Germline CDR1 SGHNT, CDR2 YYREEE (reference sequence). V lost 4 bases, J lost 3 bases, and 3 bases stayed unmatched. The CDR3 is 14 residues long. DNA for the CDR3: TGTGCCAGCAGCCCTAGCGGGCTCTACAATGAGCAGTTCTTC. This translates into CASSPSGLYNEQFF. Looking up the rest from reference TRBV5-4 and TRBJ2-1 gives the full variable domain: ETGVTQSPTHLIKTRGQQVTLRCSSQSGHNTVSWYQQALGQGPQFIFQYYREEENGRGNFPPRFSGLQFPNYSSELNVNALELDDSALYLCASSPSGLYNEQFFGPGTRLTVL.

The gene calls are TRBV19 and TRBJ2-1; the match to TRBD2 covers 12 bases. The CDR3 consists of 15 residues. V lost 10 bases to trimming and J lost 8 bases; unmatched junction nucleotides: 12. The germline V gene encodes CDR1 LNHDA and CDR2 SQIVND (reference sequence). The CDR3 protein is CATSQLAGGRDEQFF. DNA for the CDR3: TGTGCCACCTCACAACTAGCGGGAGGCCGGGATGAGCAGTTCTTC.

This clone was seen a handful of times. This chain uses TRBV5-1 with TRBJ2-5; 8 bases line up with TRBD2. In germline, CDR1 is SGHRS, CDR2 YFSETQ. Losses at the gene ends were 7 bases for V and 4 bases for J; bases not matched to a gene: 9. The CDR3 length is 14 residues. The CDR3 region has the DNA TGCGCCAGCGCCCCGGGGGGGGTTGGAGAGACCCAGTACTTC. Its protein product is CASAPGGVGETQYF.

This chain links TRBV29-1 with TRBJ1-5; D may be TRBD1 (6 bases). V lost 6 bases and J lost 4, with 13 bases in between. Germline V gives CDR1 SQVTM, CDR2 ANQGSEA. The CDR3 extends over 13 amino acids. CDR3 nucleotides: TGCAGCGTAGGGGGTTTTGGAAATCAGCCCCAGCATTTT. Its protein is CSVGGFGNQPQHF.

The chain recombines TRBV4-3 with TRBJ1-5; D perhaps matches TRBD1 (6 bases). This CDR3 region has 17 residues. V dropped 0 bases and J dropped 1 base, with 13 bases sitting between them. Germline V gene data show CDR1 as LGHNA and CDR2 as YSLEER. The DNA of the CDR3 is TGCGCCAGCAGCCAAGATTTTACAGGGTGGAGCAATCAGCCCCAGCATTTT. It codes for CASSQDFTGWSNQPQHF.

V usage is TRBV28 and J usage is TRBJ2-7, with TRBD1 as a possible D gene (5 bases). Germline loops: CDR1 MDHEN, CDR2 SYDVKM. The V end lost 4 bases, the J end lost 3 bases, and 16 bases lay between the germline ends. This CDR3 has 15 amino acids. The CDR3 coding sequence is TGTGCCAGCAGTTCCCTTGGGGCCGTTCACTACGAGCAGTACTTC. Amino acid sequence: CASSSLGAVHYEQYF.

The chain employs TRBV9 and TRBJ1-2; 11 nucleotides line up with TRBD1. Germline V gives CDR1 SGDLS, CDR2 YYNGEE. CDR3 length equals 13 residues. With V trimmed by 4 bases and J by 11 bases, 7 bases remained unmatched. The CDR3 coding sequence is TGTGCCAGCAGCCCCAGGACAGGGGGCGGGTACACCTTC. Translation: CASSPRTGGGYTF.

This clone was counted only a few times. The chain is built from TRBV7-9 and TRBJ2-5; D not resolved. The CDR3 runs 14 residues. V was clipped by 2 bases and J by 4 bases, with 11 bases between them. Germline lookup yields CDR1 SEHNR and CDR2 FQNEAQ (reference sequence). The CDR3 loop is CASSLRDFGETQYF. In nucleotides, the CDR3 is TGTGCCAGCAGCTTAAGAGACTTCGGAGAGACCCAGTACTTC.

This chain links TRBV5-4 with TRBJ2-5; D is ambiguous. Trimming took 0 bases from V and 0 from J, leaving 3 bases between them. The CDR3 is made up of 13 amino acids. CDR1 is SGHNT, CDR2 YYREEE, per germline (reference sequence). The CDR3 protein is CASSLDNQETQYF. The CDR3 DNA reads TGTGCCAGCAGCTTGGATAACCAAGAGACCCAGTACTTC.

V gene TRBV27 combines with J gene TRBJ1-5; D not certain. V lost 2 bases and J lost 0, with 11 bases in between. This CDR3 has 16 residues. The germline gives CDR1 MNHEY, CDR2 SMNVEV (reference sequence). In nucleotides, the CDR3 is TGTGCCAGCAGTTTAAATTACGCCTATAGCAATCAGCCCCAGCATTTT. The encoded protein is CASSLNYAYSNQPQHF.

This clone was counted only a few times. CDR3 in amino acids: CASSVRGQDGYTF. For the CDR3, the DNA is TGTGCCAGCTCGGTGAGGGGGCAGGATGGCTACACCTTC. The chain employs TRBV18 and TRBJ1-2, with TRBD1 identical over 7 bases. The CDR3 runs to 13 residues. Germline CDR1 and CDR2: KGHSH and LQKENI. The V segment lost 6 bases and the J segment 6 bases; nucleotides outside the gene matches: 7. Looking up the rest from reference TRBV18 and TRBJ1-2 gives the full variable domain: NAGVMQNPRHLVRRRGQEARLRCSPMKGHSHVYWYRQLPEEGLKFMVYLQKENIIDESGMPKERFSAEFPKEGPSILRIQQVVRGDSAAYFCASSVRGQDGYTFGSGTRLTVV.

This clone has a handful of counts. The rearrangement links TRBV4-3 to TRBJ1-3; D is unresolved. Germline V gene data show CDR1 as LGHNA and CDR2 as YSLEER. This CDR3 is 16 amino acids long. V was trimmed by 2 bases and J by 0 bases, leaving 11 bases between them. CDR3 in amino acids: CASSQLMPGSGNTIYF. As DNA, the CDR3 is TGCGCCAGCAGCCAACTTATGCCGGGCTCTGGAAACACCATATATTTT.

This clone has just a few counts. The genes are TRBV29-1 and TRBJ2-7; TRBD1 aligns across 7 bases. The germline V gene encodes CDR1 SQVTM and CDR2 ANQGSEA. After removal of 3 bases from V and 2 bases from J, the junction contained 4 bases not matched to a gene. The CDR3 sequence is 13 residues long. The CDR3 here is CSVERQGPYEQYF. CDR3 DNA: TGCAGCGTTGAGCGACAGGGTCCCTACGAGCAGTACTTC.

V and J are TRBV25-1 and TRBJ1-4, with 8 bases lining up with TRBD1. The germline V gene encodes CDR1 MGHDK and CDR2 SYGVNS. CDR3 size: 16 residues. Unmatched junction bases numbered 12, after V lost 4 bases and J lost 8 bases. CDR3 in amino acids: CASSVFWRQGYEKLFF. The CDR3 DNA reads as TGTGCCAGCAGTGTTTTCTGGCGACAGGGGTACGAAAAACTGTTTTTT. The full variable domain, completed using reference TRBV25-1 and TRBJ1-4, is EADIYQTPRYLVIGTGKKITLECSQTMGHDKMYWYQQDPGMELHLIHYSYGVNSTEKGDLSSESTVSRIRTEHFPLTLESARPSHTSQYLCASSVFWRQGYEKLFFGSGTQLSVL.

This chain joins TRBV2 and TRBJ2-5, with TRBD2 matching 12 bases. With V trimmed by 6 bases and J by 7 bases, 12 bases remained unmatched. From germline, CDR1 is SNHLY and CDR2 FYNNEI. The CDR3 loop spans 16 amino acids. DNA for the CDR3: TGTGCCAGCAGATCCGGGACTAGCGGGCCGAGGGGGACCCAGTACTTC. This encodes CASRSGTSGPRGTQYF.

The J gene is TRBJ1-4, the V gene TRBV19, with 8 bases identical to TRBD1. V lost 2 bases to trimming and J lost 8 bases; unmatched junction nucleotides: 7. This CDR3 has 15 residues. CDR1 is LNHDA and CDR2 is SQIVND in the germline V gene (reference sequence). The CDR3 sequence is CASSIPRNRGEKLFF. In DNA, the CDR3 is TGTGCCAGTAGTATACCCCGGAACAGGGGGGAAAAACTGTTTTTT.

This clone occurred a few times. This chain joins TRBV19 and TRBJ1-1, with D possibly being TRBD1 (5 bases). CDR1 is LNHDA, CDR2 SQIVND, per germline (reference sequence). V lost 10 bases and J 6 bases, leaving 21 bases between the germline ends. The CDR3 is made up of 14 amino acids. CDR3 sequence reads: CAKQKDGAGAEAFF. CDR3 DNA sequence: TGTGCCAAGCAGAAGGACGGGGCGGGGGCTGAAGCTTTCTTT.

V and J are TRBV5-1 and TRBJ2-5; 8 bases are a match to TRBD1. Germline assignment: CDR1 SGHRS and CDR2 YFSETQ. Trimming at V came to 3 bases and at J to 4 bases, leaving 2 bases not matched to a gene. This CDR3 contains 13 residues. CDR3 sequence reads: CASSSDRAETQYF. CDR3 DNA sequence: TGCGCCAGCAGCTCGGACAGGGCAGAGACCCAGTACTTC.

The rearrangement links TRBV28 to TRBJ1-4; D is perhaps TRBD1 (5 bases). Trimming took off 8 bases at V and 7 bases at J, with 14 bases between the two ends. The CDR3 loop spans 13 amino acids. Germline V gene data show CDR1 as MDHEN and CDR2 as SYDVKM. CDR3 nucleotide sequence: TGTGCCAGCCGCCTCGGGGGGGTTGAAAAACTGTTTTTT. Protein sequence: CASRLGGVEKLFF.

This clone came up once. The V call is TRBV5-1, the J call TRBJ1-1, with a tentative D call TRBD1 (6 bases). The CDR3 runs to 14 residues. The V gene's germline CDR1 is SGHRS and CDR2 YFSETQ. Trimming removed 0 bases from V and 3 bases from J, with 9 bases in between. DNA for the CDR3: TGCGCCAGCAGCTTGGGGGACAAGTACACTGAAGCTTTCTTT. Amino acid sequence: CASSLGDKYTEAFF.

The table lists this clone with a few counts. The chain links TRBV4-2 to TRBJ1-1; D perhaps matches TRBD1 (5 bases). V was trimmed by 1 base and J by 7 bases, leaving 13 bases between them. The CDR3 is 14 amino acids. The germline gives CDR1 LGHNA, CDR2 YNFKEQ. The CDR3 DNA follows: TGTGCCAGCAGCCAAGCGGGCAGGGTCGATGAAGCTTTCTTT. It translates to CASSQAGRVDEAFF.

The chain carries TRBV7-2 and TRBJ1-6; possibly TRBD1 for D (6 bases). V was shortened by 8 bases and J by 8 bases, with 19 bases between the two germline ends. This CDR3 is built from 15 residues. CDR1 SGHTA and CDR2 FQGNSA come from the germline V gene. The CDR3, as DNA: TGTGCCAGCCTTCCACAGGGTGGTTCGGATTCACCCCTCCACTTT. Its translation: CASLPQGGSDSPLHF.

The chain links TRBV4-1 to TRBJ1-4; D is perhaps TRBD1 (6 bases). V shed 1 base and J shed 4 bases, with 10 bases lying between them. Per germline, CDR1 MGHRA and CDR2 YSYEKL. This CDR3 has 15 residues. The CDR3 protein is CASSQGDTRNEKLFF. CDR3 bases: TGCGCCAGCAGCCAAGGGGACACTCGTAATGAAAAACTGTTTTTT.

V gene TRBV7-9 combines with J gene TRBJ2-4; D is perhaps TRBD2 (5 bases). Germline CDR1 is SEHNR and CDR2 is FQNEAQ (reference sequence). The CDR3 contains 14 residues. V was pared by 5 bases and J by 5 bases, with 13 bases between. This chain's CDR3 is CASSENGDQNIQYF. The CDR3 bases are TGTGCCAGCAGCGAGAACGGGGATCAAAACATTCAGTACTTC.

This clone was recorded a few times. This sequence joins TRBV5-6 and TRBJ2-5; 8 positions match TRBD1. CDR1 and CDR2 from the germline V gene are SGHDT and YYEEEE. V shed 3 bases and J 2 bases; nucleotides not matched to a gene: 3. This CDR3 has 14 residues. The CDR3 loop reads CASSYGQGQETQYF. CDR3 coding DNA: TGTGCCAGCAGCTATGGACAGGGACAAGAGACCCAGTACTTC.